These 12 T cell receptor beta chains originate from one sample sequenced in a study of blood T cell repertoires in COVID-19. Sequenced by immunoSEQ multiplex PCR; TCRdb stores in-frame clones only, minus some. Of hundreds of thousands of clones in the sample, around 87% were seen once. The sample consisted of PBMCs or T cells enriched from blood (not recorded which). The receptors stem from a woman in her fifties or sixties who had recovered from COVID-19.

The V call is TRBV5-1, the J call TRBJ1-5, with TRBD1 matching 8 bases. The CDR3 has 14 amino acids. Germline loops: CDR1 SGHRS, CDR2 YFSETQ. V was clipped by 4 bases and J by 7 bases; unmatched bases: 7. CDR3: CASSVQGGGQPQHF. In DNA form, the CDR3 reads TGCGCCAGCAGCGTACAGGGGGGTGGGCAGCCCCAGCATTTT.

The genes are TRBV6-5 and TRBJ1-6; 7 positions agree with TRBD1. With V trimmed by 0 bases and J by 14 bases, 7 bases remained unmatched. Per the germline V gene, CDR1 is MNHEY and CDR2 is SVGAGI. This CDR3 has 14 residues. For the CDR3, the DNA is TGTGCCAGCAGTTACTCCCTAGAACAGGGGACCCTCCACTTT. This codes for CASSYSLEQGTLHF.

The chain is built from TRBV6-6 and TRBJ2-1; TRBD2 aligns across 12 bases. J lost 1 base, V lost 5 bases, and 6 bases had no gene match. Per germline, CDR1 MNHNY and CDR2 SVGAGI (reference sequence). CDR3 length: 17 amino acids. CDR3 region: CASSRGGLAGSYNEQFF. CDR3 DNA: TGTGCCAGCAGTCGGGGGGGACTAGCGGGTTCCTACAATGAGCAGTTCTTC.

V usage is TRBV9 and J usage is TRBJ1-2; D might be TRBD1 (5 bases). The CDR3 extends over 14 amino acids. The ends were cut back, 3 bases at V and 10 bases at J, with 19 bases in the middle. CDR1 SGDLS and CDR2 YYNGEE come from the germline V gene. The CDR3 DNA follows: TGTGCCAGCAGCGGGAGGAATCCGCGGGGGGTCTACACCTTC. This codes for CASSGRNPRGVYTF.

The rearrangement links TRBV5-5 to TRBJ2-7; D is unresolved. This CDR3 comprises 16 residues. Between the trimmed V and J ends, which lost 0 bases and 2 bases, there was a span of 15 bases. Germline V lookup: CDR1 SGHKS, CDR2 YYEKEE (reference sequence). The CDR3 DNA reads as TGTGCCAGCAGCTTGGCCTTGGCTCCTAGTGCCTACGAGCAGTACTTC. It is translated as CASSLALAPSAYEQYF.

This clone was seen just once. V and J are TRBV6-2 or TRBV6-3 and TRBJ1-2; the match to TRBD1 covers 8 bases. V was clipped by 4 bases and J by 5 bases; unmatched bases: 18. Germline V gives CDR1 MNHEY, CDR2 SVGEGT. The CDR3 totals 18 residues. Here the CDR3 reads CASSSTPYGTGLVYGYTF. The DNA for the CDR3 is TGTGCCAGCAGTTCCACACCATACGGGACAGGCCTCGTGTATGGCTACACCTTC.

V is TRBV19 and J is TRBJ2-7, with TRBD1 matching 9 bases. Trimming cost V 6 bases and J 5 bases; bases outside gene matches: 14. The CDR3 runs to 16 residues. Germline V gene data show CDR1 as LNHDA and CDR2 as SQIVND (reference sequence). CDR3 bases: TGTGCCAGTAGCAATCGGGGACAGGGTATTTCGGACGAGCAGTACTTC. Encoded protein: CASSNRGQGISDEQYF.

Here the CDR3 DNA reads TGTGCCAGCAGCGTAGGGGGGCAATCCTACGAGCAGTACTTC. Translation: CASSVGGQSYEQYF. This chain links TRBV9 with TRBJ2-7, with a weak D call TRBD1 (6 bases). The CDR3 is 14 residues long. The germline V gene encodes CDR1 SGDLS and CDR2 YYNGEE. The V end lost 0 bases, the J end lost 1 base, and 8 bases lay between the germline ends.

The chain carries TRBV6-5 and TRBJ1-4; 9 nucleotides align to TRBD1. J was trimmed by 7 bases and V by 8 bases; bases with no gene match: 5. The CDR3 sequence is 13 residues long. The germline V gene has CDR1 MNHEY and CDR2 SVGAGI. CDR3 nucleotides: TGTGCCAGCTCAACAGGGGGCCGTGAAAAACTGTTTTTT. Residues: CASSTGGREKLFF.

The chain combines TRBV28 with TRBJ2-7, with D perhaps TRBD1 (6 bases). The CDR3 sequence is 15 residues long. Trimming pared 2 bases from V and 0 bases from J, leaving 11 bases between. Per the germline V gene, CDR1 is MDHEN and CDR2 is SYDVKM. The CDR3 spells CASSLSRGSSYEQYF. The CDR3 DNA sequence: TGTGCCAGCAGTTTAAGCAGGGGTAGCTCCTACGAGCAGTACTTC. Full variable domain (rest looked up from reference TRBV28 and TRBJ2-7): DVKVTQSSRYLVKRTGEKVFLECVQDMDHENMFWYRQDPGLGLRLIYFSYDVKMKEKGDIPEGYSVSREKKERFSLILESASTNQTSMYLCASSLSRGSSYEQYFGPGTRLTVT.

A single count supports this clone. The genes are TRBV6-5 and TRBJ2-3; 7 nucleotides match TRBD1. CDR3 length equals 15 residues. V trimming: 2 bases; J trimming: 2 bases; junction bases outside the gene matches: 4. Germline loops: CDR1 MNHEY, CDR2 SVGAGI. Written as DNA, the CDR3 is TGTGCCAGCAGTTACCTTGGGACAGACACAGATACGCAGTATTTT. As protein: CASSYLGTDTDTQYF.

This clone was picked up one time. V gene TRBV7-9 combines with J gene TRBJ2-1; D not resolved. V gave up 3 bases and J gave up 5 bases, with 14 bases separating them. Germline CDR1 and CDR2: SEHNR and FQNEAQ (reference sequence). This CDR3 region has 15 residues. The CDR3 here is CASSLKRPVNNEQFF. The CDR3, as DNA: TGTGCCAGCAGCTTGAAGCGTCCGGTCAACAATGAGCAGTTCTTC. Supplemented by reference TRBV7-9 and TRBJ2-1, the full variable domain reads DTGVSQNPRHKITKRGQNVTFRCDPISEHNRLYWYRQTLGQGPEFLTYFQNEAQLEKSRLLSDRFSAERPKGSFSTLEIQRTEQGDSAMYLCASSLKRPVNNEQFFGPGTRLTVL.